One sample yielded the 32 T cell receptor beta chains listed below, sequenced in a study of siplizumab effects on memory and regulatory T cells. Assay used: immunoSEQ multiplex PCR; TCRdb lists only in-frame clones, some missing. The data show roughly 120,000 clones, with roughly 92% seen just once and 1% to 1.5% held by the top ten. The sequencing sample was made of CD4+ T cells sorted from blood. These receptors were collected from a human donor in good health.

The chain uses TRBV6-5 and TRBJ1-2, with D possibly being TRBD1 (5 bases). Looked up from germline, CDR1 is MNHEY and CDR2 is SVGAGI. The CDR3 loop spans 13 amino acids. V was pared by 6 bases and J by 4 bases, with 12 bases between. CDR3 in DNA: TGTGCCAGCAGGTCTGACAGCATCTATGGCTACACCTTC. It codes for CASRSDSIYGYTF.

The chain carries TRBV5-6 and TRBJ1-6, with 10 bases matching TRBD1. Trimming cost V 3 bases and J 9 bases; bases outside gene matches: 6. The CDR3 runs 15 residues. Germline V gives CDR1 SGHDT, CDR2 YYEEEE. The CDR3 nucleotides are TGTGCCAGCAGCTACGGGACAGGGGAGGCTTCACCCCTCCACTTT. Residues: CASSYGTGEASPLHF.

The chain uses TRBV13 and TRBJ1-1; TRBD1 might be the D (6 bases). The germline V gene has CDR1 PRHDT and CDR2 FYEKMQ (reference sequence). V was trimmed by 3 bases and J by 1 base, leaving 9 bases between them. The CDR3 covers 14 residues. The CDR3 region is CASSFGQKNTEAFF. DNA for the CDR3: TGTGCCAGCAGCTTTGGACAGAAGAACACTGAAGCTTTCTTT.

The J gene is TRBJ2-7, the V gene TRBV6-5; D not certain. The CDR3 runs 10 residues. Trimming took 8 bases from V and 4 from J, leaving 6 bases between them. Germline CDR1 MNHEY, CDR2 SVGAGI. The CDR3 bases are TGTGCCAGCGGGCTTTACGAGCAGTACTTC. It yields the protein CASGLYEQYF.

The V and J genes are TRBV5-1 and TRBJ1-2; D unresolved. Germline CDR1 reads SGHRS; CDR2 reads YFSETQ. This CDR3 contains 13 residues. Trimming stripped 2 bases from V and 3 bases from J, with 8 bases between. The CDR3 region is CASSFSDDYGYTF. CDR3 DNA sequence: TGCGCCAGCAGCTTTTCGGACGACTATGGCTACACCTTC.

The V call is TRBV2, the J call TRBJ2-5; TRBD2 matches 7 bases. J lost 1 base, V lost 6 bases, and 5 bases had no gene match. Germline V gives CDR1 SNHLY, CDR2 FYNNEI. The CDR3 extends over 14 amino acids. CDR3 loop: CASRGGFGQETQYF. CDR3 nucleotide sequence: TGTGCCAGCAGGGGGGGGTTCGGCCAAGAGACCCAGTACTTC.

The count of this clone is one. CDR3 DNA: TGTGCCACCAGCAGAGAACTAGATAGCAATCAGCCCCAGCATTTT. Translating it yields CATSRELDSNQPQHF. This rearrangement joins TRBV15 to TRBJ1-5; D not certain. The V gene's germline CDR1 is LNHNV and CDR2 YYDKDF (reference sequence). Trimming cost V 0 bases and J 0 bases, with 6 bases left between them. The CDR3 consists of 15 residues. The full variable domain, its missing parts supplied by reference TRBV15 and TRBJ1-5, is DAMVIQNPRYQVTQFGKPVTLSCSQTLNHNVMYWYQQKSSQAPKLLFHYYDKDFNNEADTPDNFQSRRPNTSFCFLDIRSPGLGDTAMYLCATSRELDSNQPQHFGDGTRLSIL.

This rearrangement joins TRBV4-2 to TRBJ2-7; D is possibly TRBD1 or TRBD2 (5 bases each). Germline CDR1 LGHNA, CDR2 YNFKEQ. V gave up 4 bases and J gave up 2 bases, with 9 bases separating them. CDR3 size: 13 residues. DNA for the CDR3: TGTGCCAGCAGCCGGGACGCAACCTACGAGCAGTACTTC. Translation gives CASSRDATYEQYF.

V is TRBV18 and J is TRBJ2-3; D is undetermined. Germline values: CDR1 KGHSH, CDR2 LQKENI. The germline V and J ends were trimmed by 5 bases and 0 bases, with 6 bases remaining between them. The CDR3 contains 13 residues. The CDR3 region is CASSERSTDTQYF. CDR3 nucleotides: TGTGCCAGCTCAGAGCGAAGCACAGATACGCAGTATTTT.

On this clone itself: The same CDR3 also results from other DNA sequences found in this sample. This chain connects TRBV7-9 to TRBJ1-6; the match to TRBD1 covers 8 bases. Germline V CDR1 and CDR2: SEHNR, FQNEAQ (reference sequence). CDR3 size: 13 residues. V shed 1 base and J 13 bases; nucleotides not matched to a gene: 3. The CDR3 nucleotides are TGTGCCAGCAGCTTAGGTCAGGGGGCTCCCCTCCACTTT. It translates to CASSLGQGAPLHF. Based on the CDR3 plus reference TRBV7-9 and TRBJ1-6, the full variable domain is DTGVSQNPRHKITKRGQNVTFRCDPISEHNRLYWYRQTLGQGPEFLTYFQNEAQLEKSRLLSDRFSAERPKGSFSTLEIQRTEQGDSAMYLCASSLGQGAPLHFGNGTRLTVT.

The rearrangement joins TRBV5-5 to TRBJ1-6; D is uncertain. V lost 4 bases to trimming and J lost 7 bases, with 15 bases between them. CDR3 length equals 15 residues. Germline assignment: CDR1 SGHKS and CDR2 YYEKEE (reference sequence). The CDR3 reads CASSPRTDGNSPLHF. The CDR3 bases are TGTGCCAGCAGCCCACGGACGGACGGCAATTCACCCCTCCACTTT.

The rearrangement joins TRBV7-3 to TRBJ2-4; either TRBD1 or TRBD2 may fit D (6 bases each). The CDR3 consists of 13 residues. Between the trimmed V and J ends, which lost 5 bases and 9 bases, there was a span of 14 bases. The germline gives CDR1 SGHTA, CDR2 FQGTGA. The CDR3 nucleotides read TGTGCCAGCAGCCCCGGGGGCCAGAGCATTCAGTACTTC. It translates to CASSPGGQSIQYF.

The chain uses TRBV7-9 and TRBJ2-4; D possibly corresponds to TRBD2 (6 bases). Germline CDR1 reads SEHNR; CDR2 reads FQNEAQ (reference sequence). V lost 10 bases, J lost 1 base, and 8 bases lay in between. The CDR3 is 12 amino acids. CDR3 nucleotides: TGTGCCACCGGGACTGCCAAAAACATTCAGTACTTC. It codes for CATGTAKNIQYF.

The chain uses TRBV6-6 and TRBJ1-2, with D uncertain. Between the trimmed V and J ends, which lost 8 bases and 3 bases, there was a span of 16 bases. The germline V gene has CDR1 MNHNY and CDR2 SVGAGI (reference sequence). The CDR3 loop spans 14 amino acids. The CDR3 DNA reads as TGTGCCAGCCACAAGTTGGGGAAGGACTATGGCTACACCTTC. The encoded protein is CASHKLGKDYGYTF.

The chain links TRBV29-1 to TRBJ1-1, with 10 bases identical to TRBD1. The V gene's germline CDR1 is SQVTM and CDR2 ANQGSEA. V dropped 6 bases and J dropped 11; count of bases not matched to a gene: 12. The CDR3 consists of 13 residues. CDR3 residues: CSVTPRQGAKAFF. The CDR3 DNA is TGCAGCGTGACGCCTCGACAGGGGGCAAAGGCTTTCTTT. The full variable domain, rest sourced from reference TRBV29-1 and TRBJ1-1, is SAVISQKPSRDICQRGTSLTIQCQVDSQVTMMFWYRQQPGQSLTLIATANQGSEATYESGFVIDKFPISRPNLTFSTLTVSNMSPEDSSIYLCSVTPRQGAKAFFGQGTRLTVV.

The CDR3 nucleotides read TGTGCCAGCAGCCTTGCTGGGAATCAGCCCCAGCATTTT. Its translation: CASSLAGNQPQHF. The gene calls are TRBV14 and TRBJ1-5; D is undetermined. Germline CDR1 SGHDN, CDR2 FVKESK. V was pared by 4 bases and J by 4 bases, with 8 bases between. The CDR3 sequence is 13 residues long.

As DNA, the CDR3 is TGTGCCAGCAGCTTCGACAGCCCGGGTGGCTACACCTTC. Translating gives CASSFDSPGGYTF. The chain recombines TRBV5-4 with TRBJ1-2; a possible D gene is TRBD1 (5 bases). Germline V lookup: CDR1 SGHNT, CDR2 YYREEE (reference sequence). There are 13 residues in the CDR3. The ends were cut back, 2 bases at V and 7 bases at J, with 12 bases in the middle.

The CDR3 reads CASSPVSSSGNTIYF. The CDR3 DNA reads TGTGCCAGCTCACCGGTCTCTAGCTCTGGAAACACCATATATTTT. The chain uses TRBV18 and TRBJ1-3; no firm D call. This CDR3 spans 15 amino acids. Trimming pared 3 bases from V and 0 bases from J, leaving 9 bases between. From germline, CDR1 is KGHSH and CDR2 LQKENI.

The chain is built from TRBV5-1 and TRBJ1-1; no reliable D call. The V end was cut by 0 bases, the J end by 8 bases, with 8 bases between. This CDR3 contains 12 residues. Germline values: CDR1 SGHRS, CDR2 YFSETQ. The CDR3: CASSLVGGEAFF. In DNA form, the CDR3 reads TGCGCCAGCAGCTTGGTTGGAGGGGAAGCTTTCTTT.

This rearrangement joins TRBV29-1 to TRBJ1-4; a weak D match, TRBD1 (5 bases). From germline, CDR1 is SQVTM and CDR2 ANQGSEA. The V end was cut by 5 bases, the J end by 7 bases, with 11 bases between. The CDR3 is 12 residues long. The CDR3 DNA reads TGCAGCGTTCAGGGATGGTCTGAAAAACTGTTTTTT. Its protein is CSVQGWSEKLFF.

The chain uses TRBV7-3 and TRBJ2-5, with TRBD1 as a possible D gene (5 bases). Germline V gives CDR1 SGHTA, CDR2 FQGTGA. V was clipped by 1 base and J by 4 bases, with 10 bases between them. CDR3 length equals 14 residues. The CDR3 spells CASSLMAGRETQYF. As DNA, the CDR3 is TGTGCCAGCAGCTTAATGGCAGGGCGAGAGACCCAGTACTTC.

The chain couples TRBV6-4 to TRBJ2-3; 9 bases align to TRBD2. CDR3 length: 15 amino acids. J gave up 2 bases and V 6 bases, and 6 bases lay outside the gene matches. From germline, CDR1 is MRHNA and CDR2 SNTAGT. CDR3 coding DNA: TGTGCCAGCAGGACCGGGACTAGCCTCACAGATACGCAGTATTTT. It encodes CASRTGTSLTDTQYF.

The chain employs TRBV6-5 and TRBJ2-1; 13 nucleotides line up with TRBD2. CDR3 size: 15 residues. The germline V gene has CDR1 MNHEY and CDR2 SVGAGI. V lost 4 bases, J lost 7 bases, and 4 bases stayed unmatched. This CDR3 is CASSSTSGGANEQFF. CDR3 nucleotide sequence: TGTGCCAGCAGTTCTACTAGCGGGGGGGCGAATGAGCAGTTCTTC.

The rearrangement uses TRBV7-2 and TRBJ1-6; D gene uncertain. With 1 base removed from V and 0 bases from J, the gap between germline ends came to 10 bases. CDR3 size: 17 residues. Germline CDR1 reads SGHTA; CDR2 reads FQGNSA. CDR3 region: CASSLEGWSSYNSPLHF. Here the CDR3 DNA reads TGTGCCAGCAGCTTAGAGGGCTGGAGCTCCTATAATTCACCCCTCCACTTT. The full variable domain, with the rest looked up from reference TRBV7-2 and TRBJ1-6, is GAGVSQSPSNKVTEKGKDVELRCDPISGHTALYWYRQSLGQGLEFLIYFQGNSAPDKSGLPSDRFSAERTGGSVSTLTIQRTQQEDSAVYLCASSLEGWSSYNSPLHFGNGTRLTVT.

This clone was picked up one time. The chain employs TRBV5-8 and TRBJ2-3; 10 bases align to TRBD1. Trimming cost V 6 bases and J 6 bases; bases outside gene matches: 13. Germline V gene sequence: CDR1 SGHTS, CDR2 YDEGEE. The CDR3 spans 16 residues. As DNA, the CDR3 is TGTGCCAGCAACCTACCGGGACAGGGGTTAACGGATACGCAGTATTTT. It encodes CASNLPGQGLTDTQYF.

V usage is TRBV6-1 and J usage is TRBJ1-1, with 7 bases that match TRBD1. Germline V gives CDR1 MNHNS, CDR2 SASEGT. This CDR3 contains 15 residues. Trimming cost V 3 bases and J 5 bases; bases outside gene matches: 9. CDR3 residues: CASSDPNRGSTEAFF. CDR3 coding DNA: TGTGCCAGCAGTGACCCGAACAGGGGATCGACTGAAGCTTTCTTT.

CDR3 DNA: TGTGCCAGCGAACGTAGCGGGGGAGCTAAGGAGCAGTACTTC. Translation gives CASERSGGAKEQYF. V usage is TRBV25-1 and J usage is TRBJ2-7; 9 bases are shared with TRBD2. CDR1 MGHDK and CDR2 SYGVNS come from the germline V gene. The CDR3 contains 14 residues. The V and J ends lost 8 bases and 7 bases, in that order; junction bases with no gene match: 12.

To note about this clone: The same CDR3 arises from other DNA sequences in this sample as well. J is TRBJ1-2 and V is TRBV6-1; D gene unclear. The CDR3 runs to 13 residues. Per germline, CDR1 MNHNS and CDR2 SASEGT. V was cut by 0 bases and J by 5 bases, with 7 bases left in between. As DNA, the CDR3 is TGTGCCAGCAGTGAAGCAGGAGGGTATGGCTACACCTTC. Protein product: CASSEAGGYGYTF.

The chain recombines TRBV6-5 with TRBJ2-5; D is ambiguous. The V gene's germline CDR1 is MNHEY and CDR2 SVGAGI. The CDR3 contains 11 residues. V lost 2 bases to trimming and J lost 4 bases, with 2 bases between them. This CDR3 is CASSYGETQYF. The CDR3 DNA sequence: TGTGCCAGCAGTTACGGAGAGACCCAGTACTTC.

This clone has only one observation. The chain links TRBV18 to TRBJ1-6; no definite D call. With 6 bases removed from V and 5 bases from J, the gap between germline ends came to 11 bases. This CDR3 has 14 amino acids. Germline assignment: CDR1 KGHSH and CDR2 LQKENI. CDR3 amino acids: CASSVGGDNSPLHF. CDR3 bases: TGTGCCAGCTCCGTGGGCGGAGATAATTCACCCCTCCACTTT. The full variable domain, completed using reference TRBV18 and TRBJ1-6, is NAGVMQNPRHLVRRRGQEARLRCSPMKGHSHVYWYRQLPEEGLKFMVYLQKENIIDESGMPKERFSAEFPKEGPSILRIQQVVRGDSAAYFCASSVGGDNSPLHFGNGTRLTVT.

The CDR3 bases are TGTGCCAGTAGTGGCCGGACAGGGGAGTATGACACCGGGGAGCTGTTTTTT. It is translated as CASSGRTGEYDTGELFF. V usage is TRBV19 and J usage is TRBJ2-2; 9 bases match TRBD1. The V gene's germline CDR1 is LNHDA and CDR2 SQIVND (reference sequence). J lost 3 bases, V lost 5 bases, and 10 bases had no gene match. CDR3 length: 17 residues.

This sequence joins TRBV6-5 and TRBJ1-1; 7 bases map to TRBD1. The CDR3 loop spans 13 amino acids. CDR1 and CDR2 (germline): MNHEY, SVGAGI. With 7 bases clipped from V and 1 base from J, the junction kept 3 bases outside the gene matches. DNA for the CDR3: TGTGCCAGCATTTGGACAGGGAACACTGAAGCTTTCTTT. Its translation: CASIWTGNTEAFF.